This TCR beta chain came from a study of T cell repertoires in cytomegalovirus infection. Study-level information: Public TCR beta signatures provided an indication of both CMV infection and a matching HLA type. Overall study findings and caveats: People with CMV and the relevant HLA were identified by cumulative public TCR beta family frequency. Dominant in the ex vivo response were TCR beta clonotypes restricted by HLA-C and specific for CMV.

This clonotype was detected a few times. What it binds is not known. TCRdb ran MiXCR on the reads and lists one entry per CDR3 protein. This table holds approximately 490,000 distinct CDR3 sequences, 10% to 12% found once. Sequencing used PBMCs. This receptor was taken from a human donor in good health (CMV status not recorded). Some clones in this sample may be carry-over from other donors' samples.

The CDR3 nucleotides are TGTGCGACTGGGTCCGCGAACACCGGGGAGCTGTTTTTT. Its protein product is CATGSANTGELFF. V usage is TRBV18 and J usage is TRBJ2-2; D remains unclear. Germline V gives CDR1 KGHSH, CDR2 LQKENI. The CDR3 covers 13 residues.